Below, 15 T cell receptor beta chains from the same sample are listed, as sequenced in a study of regulatory T cells in long-lasting Graves disease. CDR3-region Arm-PCR and iRepertoire HTBI primers produced the TCR beta libraries. TCRdb fed the multiplex PCR reads into MiXCR, producing one record per CDR3 protein. The sample lists 300,000 to 400,000 distinct CDR3 sequences, more than 15% occurring once. Time point denoted: newly diagnosed GD, antithyroid drugs for less than 3 months. After RNA was extracted from PBMCs, the TCR library was made from it. The sample consisted of peripheral blood mononuclear cells (PBMCs), taken at new diagnosis, from a patient treated with antithyroid drugs. These receptors were taken from a female donor with Graves disease.

V is TRBV7-2 and J is TRBJ2-3, with 8 positions matching TRBD2. V shed 6 bases, J shed 2 bases, and the junction held 13 bases outside the gene matches. CDR3 length equals 17 residues. Per germline, CDR1 SGHTA and CDR2 FQGNSA. The DNA of the CDR3 is TGTGCCAGCAGACCGTCGGGGGGGAGCTACGACACAGATACGCAGTATTTT. Translating gives CASRPSGGSYDTDTQYF.

The genes are TRBV12-3 or TRBV12-4 and TRBJ1-3, with D hard to call. V lost 0 bases and J 0 bases, leaving 6 bases between the germline ends. This CDR3 region has 15 residues. CDR3 region: CASSLAGSSGNTIYF. CDR3 sequence (DNA): TGTGCCAGCAGTTTAGCTGGGAGCTCTGGAAACACCATATATTTT.

There are many counts of this clonotype. The rearrangement joins TRBV29-1 to TRBJ1-1; 9 bases map to TRBD1. J was trimmed by 4 bases and V by 4 bases; bases with no gene match: 4. CDR3 size: 13 residues. Germline CDR1 reads SQVTM; CDR2 reads ANQGSEA. The CDR3: CSVATGGSTEAFF. CDR3 coding DNA: TGCAGCGTTGCGACAGGGGGAAGCACTGAAGCTTTCTTT. The whole variable domain, filled in from reference TRBV29-1 and TRBJ1-1, reads SAVISQKPSRDICQRGTSLTIQCQVDSQVTMMFWYRQQPGQSLTLIATANQGSEATYESGFVIDKFPISRPNLTFSTLTVSNMSPEDSSIYLCSVATGGSTEAFFGQGTRLTVV.

At least ten counts were recorded for this clonotype. The chain uses TRBV2 and TRBJ2-3; D may be TRBD2 (5 bases). The CDR3 has 13 amino acids. CDR1 is SNHLY, CDR2 FYNNEI, per germline. Trimming shortened V by 4 bases and J by 2 bases, and 7 bases separated the two germline ends. As DNA, the CDR3 is TGTGCCAGCAGTGGAGGGAACACAGATACGCAGTATTTT. It encodes CASSGGNTDTQYF.

This chain joins TRBV20-1 and TRBJ2-3; D gene ambiguous. Germline values: CDR1 DFQATT, CDR2 SNEGSKA (reference sequence). The CDR3 has 14 amino acids. Deletions cut 4 bases from V and 0 bases from J, with 11 bases between. The CDR3 nucleotides read TGCAGTGCTAACCGACTGGACAGCACAGATACGCAGTATTTT. This encodes CSANRLDSTDTQYF.

This clonotype appeared many times. V and J are TRBV28 and TRBJ2-7; 12 bases line up with TRBD2. Looked up from germline, CDR1 is MDHEN and CDR2 is SYDVKM. J lost 5 bases, V lost 8 bases, and 7 bases had no gene match. The CDR3 loop spans 14 amino acids. This CDR3 reads CASLATSGSDEQYF. The CDR3, as DNA: TGTGCCAGCTTGGCGACTAGCGGGAGTGACGAGCAGTACTTC.

This clonotype was counted many times. This chain uses TRBV28 with TRBJ2-7; TRBD2 aligns across 9 bases. CDR3 length: 17 residues. Germline V gene lookup returns CDR1 MDHEN and CDR2 SYDVKM. J lost 3 bases, V lost 1 base, and 10 bases had no gene match. The DNA of the CDR3 is TGTGCCAGCAGTTTATCGGGGCGGGGCGGGAGGGTCTACGAGCAGTACTTC. This translates into CASSLSGRGGRVYEQYF.

The table lists this clonotype with many counts. The chain joins TRBV11-2 to TRBJ2-5; D is uncertain. The CDR3 extends over 18 amino acids. Germline loops: CDR1 SGHAT, CDR2 FQNNGV. V was cut by 1 base and J by 3 bases, with 21 bases left in between. CDR3 loop: CASSLAPVLGGGKETQYF. CDR3 coding DNA: TGTGCCAGCAGCTTAGCCCCTGTGTTGGGCGGCGGCAAAGAGACCCAGTACTTC.

This clonotype was observed many times. The V and J genes are TRBV28 and TRBJ1-4; D not resolved. The CDR3 is made up of 16 amino acids. Trimming stripped 5 bases from V and 0 bases from J, with 13 bases between. Per the germline V gene, CDR1 is MDHEN and CDR2 is SYDVKM. The DNA for the CDR3 is TGTGCCAGCAGTCTACCCGACGTCGCAACTAATGAAAAACTGTTTTTT. This gives the protein CASSLPDVATNEKLFF.

The V gene is TRBV24-1, the J gene TRBJ2-1, with TRBD1 matching over 7 bases. The germline V gene encodes CDR1 KGHDR and CDR2 SFDVKD. The CDR3 extends over 13 amino acids. Losses at the gene ends were 7 bases for V and 8 bases for J; bases not matched to a gene: 7. DNA of the CDR3: TGTGCCACCAGGGGACAGAATTGGGATGAGCAGTTCTTC. Encoded protein: CATRGQNWDEQFF.

In this sample, this clonotype turned up many times. CDR3 protein: CASSIMKSSYNEQFF. In nucleotides, the CDR3 is TGTGCCAGTAGTATAATGAAGAGCTCCTACAATGAGCAGTTCTTC. The chain is built from TRBV19 and TRBJ2-1; unclear D gene. The germline gives CDR1 LNHDA, CDR2 SQIVND (reference sequence). This CDR3 region has 15 residues. V was clipped by 2 bases and J by 0 bases, with 8 bases between them.

This clonotype was detected ten times or more. The V gene is TRBV12-3 or TRBV12-4, the J gene TRBJ1-1; 9 bases fit TRBD1. V lost 6 bases and J lost 5; bases outside the gene matches: 19. The CDR3 is 18 amino acids. In DNA, the CDR3 is TGTGCCAGCAGCCGACTCTACCCCCGACAGGGGGTCGGGACTGAAGCTTTCTTT. Translation gives CASSRLYPRQGVGTEAFF.

This clonotype was observed many times. V and J are TRBV18 and TRBJ2-3; D is undetermined. The V end was cut by 1 base, the J end by 3 bases, with 8 bases between. CDR3 length: 14 amino acids. Germline CDR1 is KGHSH and CDR2 is LQKENI. In DNA form, the CDR3 reads TGTGCCAGCTCACCACGTCAACGTACAGATACGCAGTATTTT. It translates to CASSPRQRTDTQYF.

On this clonotype: A single base separates this from a much larger clone, so it may be a read error. This is likely a read error, given that the CDR3 carries no conserved phenylalanine or tryptophan at its end. The CDR3 sequence is CASSPNRIREQFL. Written as DNA, the CDR3 is TGCGCCAGCAGCCCGAACCGGATCCGTGAGCAGTTCCTC. The J gene is TRBJ2-1, the V gene TRBV5-1; D is unresolved. This CDR3 region has 13 residues. Germline values: CDR1 SGHRS, CDR2 YFSETQ. The V end lost 4 bases, the J end lost 9 bases, and 14 bases lay between the germline ends.

CDR3 in DNA: TGCAGCGTTGTCACCCGCCAAGACAGGGGACATGGCTACACCTTC. It is translated as CSVVTRQDRGHGYTF. The rearrangement joins TRBV29-1 to TRBJ1-2; 8 bases map to TRBD1. The CDR3 extends over 15 amino acids. V was clipped by 4 bases and J by 6 bases; unmatched bases: 13. In germline, CDR1 is SQVTM, CDR2 ANQGSEA.